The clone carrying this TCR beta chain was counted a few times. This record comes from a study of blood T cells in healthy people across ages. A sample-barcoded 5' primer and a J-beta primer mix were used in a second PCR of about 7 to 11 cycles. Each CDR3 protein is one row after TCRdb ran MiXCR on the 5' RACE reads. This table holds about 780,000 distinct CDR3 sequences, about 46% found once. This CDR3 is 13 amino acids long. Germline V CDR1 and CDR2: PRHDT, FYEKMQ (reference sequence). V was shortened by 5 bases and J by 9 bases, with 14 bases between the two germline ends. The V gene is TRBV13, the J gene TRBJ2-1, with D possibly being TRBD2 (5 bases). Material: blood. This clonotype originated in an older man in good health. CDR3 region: CASSPPHEGEQFF. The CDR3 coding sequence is TGTGCCAGCAGCCCGCCTCACGAGGGTGAGCAGTTCTTC.